Shown below are 8 T cell receptor beta chains from a single sample sequenced in a study of CD8+ T cells in alopecia areata. Reverse transcription of extracted RNA yielded cDNA, which provided the sequencing template. Assay used: immunoSEQ multiplex PCR; TCRdb lists only in-frame clones, some missing. The data show 150,000 or so clones, with approximately 87% seen just once and roughly 16% held by the top ten. The sample here was CD8+ T cells sorted from blood, taken at week 0. The source of these receptors is a human donor with alopecia areata.

This rearrangement joins TRBV2 to TRBJ2-1, with TRBD1 as a possible D gene (5 bases). V lost 10 bases, J lost 6 bases, and 13 bases lay in between. In germline, CDR1 is SNHLY, CDR2 FYNNEI. The CDR3 runs to 12 residues. The CDR3 here is CATVGLPNEQFF. As DNA, the CDR3 is TGTGCCACCGTGGGGCTCCCCAATGAGCAGTTCTTC.

The chain employs TRBV27 and TRBJ2-7; D is possibly TRBD2 (7 bases). Germline V gives CDR1 MNHEY, CDR2 SMNVEV (reference sequence). The CDR3 has 13 residues. V was pared by 3 bases and J by 4 bases, with 10 bases between. In nucleotides, the CDR3 is TGTGCCAGCAGTTTCGGGGGGCGGTACGAGCAGTACTTC. Its translation is CASSFGGRYEQYF.

The chain is built from TRBV13 and TRBJ2-7; 7 positions match TRBD1. Trimming cost V 5 bases and J 0 bases; bases outside gene matches: 7. The CDR3 consists of 15 residues. The V gene's germline CDR1 is PRHDT and CDR2 FYEKMQ (reference sequence). CDR3 sequence reads: CASSQQGMGSYEQYF. The CDR3 nucleotides are TGTGCCAGCAGCCAACAGGGGATGGGCTCCTACGAGCAGTACTTC.

V and J are TRBV2 and TRBJ1-1, with no clear D. Germline loops: CDR1 SNHLY, CDR2 FYNNEI. V was clipped by 6 bases and J by 0 bases, with 11 bases between them. The CDR3 loop spans 14 amino acids. The CDR3 DNA follows: TGTGCCAGCAGCCTGAATGTAATGAACACTGAAGCTTTCTTT. It is translated as CASSLNVMNTEAFF.

This clone was detected once. The chain has TRBV7-8 and TRBJ1-5; 7 bases align to TRBD1. J lost 0 bases, V lost 8 bases, and 10 bases had no gene match. The CDR3 loop spans 16 amino acids. CDR1 is SGHVS and CDR2 is FQNEAQ in the germline V gene. The CDR3 bases are TGTGCCAGCGGCTCGACGACAGGGTATAGCAATCAGCCCCAGCATTTT. It yields the protein CASGSTTGYSNQPQHF. Full variable domain (outside the CDR3, taken from reference TRBV7-8 and TRBJ1-5): GAGVSQSPRYKVAKRGQDVALRCDPISGHVSLFWYQQALGQGPEFLTYFQNEAQLDKSGLPSDRFFAERPEGSVSTLKIQRTQQEDSAVYLCASGSTTGYSNQPQHFGDGTRLSIL.

The table lists this clone with a few counts. This chain connects TRBV4-2 to TRBJ2-7; 8 bases are a match to TRBD2. The trim removed 2 bases at V and 3 bases at J, leaving 3 bases unmatched. Germline V CDR1 and CDR2: LGHNA, YNFKEQ. CDR3 length: 14 amino acids. The chain's CDR3 is CASSQWAGGYEQYF. The CDR3 region has the DNA TGTGCCAGCAGCCAATGGGCGGGAGGCTACGAGCAGTACTTC.

Details on this clone: The germline gene is not matched at one end of the junction; a read error may be the cause. J is TRBJ2-1 and V is TRBV9; D possibly corresponds to TRBD2 (6 bases). This CDR3 is 11 amino acids long. The germline gives CDR1 SGDLS, CDR2 YYNGEE. CDR3 DNA sequence: TGTGCAAGCAGTAGCGGTGGTGAGCAGTTCTTC. Translated: CASSSGGEQFF.

The CDR3 loop is CASSVFGGGSYNEQFF. The DNA for the CDR3 is TGTGCCAGTAGTGTTTTCGGGGGGGGCTCCTACAATGAGCAGTTCTTC. The genes are TRBV19 and TRBJ2-1; 8 bases align to TRBD2. The CDR3 is 16 residues long. The germline gives CDR1 LNHDA, CDR2 SQIVND (reference sequence). V trimming: 5 bases; J trimming: 0 bases; junction bases outside the gene matches: 6.